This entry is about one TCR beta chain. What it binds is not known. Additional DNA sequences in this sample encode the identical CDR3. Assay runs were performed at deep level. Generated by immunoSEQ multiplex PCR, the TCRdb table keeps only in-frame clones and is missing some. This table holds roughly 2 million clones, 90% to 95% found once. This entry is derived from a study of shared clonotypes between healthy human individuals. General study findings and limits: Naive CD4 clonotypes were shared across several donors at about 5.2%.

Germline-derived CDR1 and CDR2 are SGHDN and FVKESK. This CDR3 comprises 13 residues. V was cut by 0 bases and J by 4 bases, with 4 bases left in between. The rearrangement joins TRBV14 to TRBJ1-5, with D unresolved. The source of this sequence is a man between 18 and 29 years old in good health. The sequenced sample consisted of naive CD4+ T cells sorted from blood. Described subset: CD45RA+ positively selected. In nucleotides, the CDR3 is TGTGCCAGCAGCCAAGATCTGAATCAGCCCCAGCATTTT. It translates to CASSQDLNQPQHF.